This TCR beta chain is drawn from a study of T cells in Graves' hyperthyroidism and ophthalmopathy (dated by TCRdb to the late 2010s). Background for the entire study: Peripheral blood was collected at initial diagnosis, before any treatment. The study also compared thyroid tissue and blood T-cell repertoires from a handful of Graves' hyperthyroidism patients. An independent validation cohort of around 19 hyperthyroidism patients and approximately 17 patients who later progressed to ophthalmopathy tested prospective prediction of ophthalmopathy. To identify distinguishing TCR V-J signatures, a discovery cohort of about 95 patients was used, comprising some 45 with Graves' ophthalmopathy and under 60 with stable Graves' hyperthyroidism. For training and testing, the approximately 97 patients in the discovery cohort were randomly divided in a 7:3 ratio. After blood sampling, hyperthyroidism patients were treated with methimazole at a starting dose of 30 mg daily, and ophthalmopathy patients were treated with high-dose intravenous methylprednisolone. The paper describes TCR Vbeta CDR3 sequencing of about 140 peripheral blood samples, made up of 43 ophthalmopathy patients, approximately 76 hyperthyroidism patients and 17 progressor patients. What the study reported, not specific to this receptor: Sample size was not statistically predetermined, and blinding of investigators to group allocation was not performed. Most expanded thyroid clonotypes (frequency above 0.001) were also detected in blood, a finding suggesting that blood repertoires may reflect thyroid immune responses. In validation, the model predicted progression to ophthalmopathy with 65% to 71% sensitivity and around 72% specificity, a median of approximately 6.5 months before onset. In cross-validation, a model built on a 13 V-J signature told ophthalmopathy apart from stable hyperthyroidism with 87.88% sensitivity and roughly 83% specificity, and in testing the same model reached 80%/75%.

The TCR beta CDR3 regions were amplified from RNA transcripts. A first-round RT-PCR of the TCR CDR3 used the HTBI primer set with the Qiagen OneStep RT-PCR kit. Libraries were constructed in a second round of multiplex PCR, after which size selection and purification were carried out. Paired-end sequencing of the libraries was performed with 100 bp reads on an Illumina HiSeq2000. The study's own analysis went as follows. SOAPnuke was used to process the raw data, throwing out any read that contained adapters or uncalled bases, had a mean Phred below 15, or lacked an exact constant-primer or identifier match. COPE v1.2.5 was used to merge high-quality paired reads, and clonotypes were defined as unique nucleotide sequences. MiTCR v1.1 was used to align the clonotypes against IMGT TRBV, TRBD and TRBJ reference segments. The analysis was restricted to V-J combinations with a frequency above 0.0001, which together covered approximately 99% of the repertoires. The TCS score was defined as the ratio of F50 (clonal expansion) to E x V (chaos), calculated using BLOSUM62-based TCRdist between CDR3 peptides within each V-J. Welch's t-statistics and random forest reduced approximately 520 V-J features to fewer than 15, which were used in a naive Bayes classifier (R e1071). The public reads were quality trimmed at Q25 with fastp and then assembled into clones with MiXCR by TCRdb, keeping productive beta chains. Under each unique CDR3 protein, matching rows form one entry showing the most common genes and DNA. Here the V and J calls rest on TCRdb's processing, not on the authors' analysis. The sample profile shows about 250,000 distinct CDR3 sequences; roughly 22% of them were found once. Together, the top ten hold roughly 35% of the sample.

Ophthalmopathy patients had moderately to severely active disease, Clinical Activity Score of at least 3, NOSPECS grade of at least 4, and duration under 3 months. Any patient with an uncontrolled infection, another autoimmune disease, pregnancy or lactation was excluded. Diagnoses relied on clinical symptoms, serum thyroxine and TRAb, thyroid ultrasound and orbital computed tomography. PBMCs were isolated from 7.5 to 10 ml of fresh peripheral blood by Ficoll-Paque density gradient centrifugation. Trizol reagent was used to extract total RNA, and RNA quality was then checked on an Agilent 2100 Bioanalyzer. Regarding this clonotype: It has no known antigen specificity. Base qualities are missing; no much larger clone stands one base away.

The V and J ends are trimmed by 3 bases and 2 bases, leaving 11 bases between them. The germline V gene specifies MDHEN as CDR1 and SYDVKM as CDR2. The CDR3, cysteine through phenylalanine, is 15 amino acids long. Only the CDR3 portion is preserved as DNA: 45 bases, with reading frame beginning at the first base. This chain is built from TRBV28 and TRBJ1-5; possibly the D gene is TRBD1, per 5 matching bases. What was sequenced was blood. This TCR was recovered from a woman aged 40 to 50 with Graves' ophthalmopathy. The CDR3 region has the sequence CASSLTDVGNQPQHF. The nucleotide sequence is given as TGTGCCAGCAGTTTGACAGATGTGGGCAATCAGCCCCAGCATTTT.